The TCR beta chain under discussion was sequenced for a study of T-cell reconstitution after alpha-beta-depleted transplantation in children listed by TCRdb under 2016. For context, the study as a whole: Using TCR repertoire profiling, the study quantitatively followed how T-cell immune reconstitution unfolded in children after TCRalphabeta/CD19-depleted allogeneic hematopoietic cell transplantation.

Per the germline V gene, SGHTA is the CDR1 and FQGTGA is the CDR2. The CDR3 runs 14 residues from the cysteine to the phenylalanine. Only the CDR3 DNA stays, 42 bases, in frame from base 1. V gives up 6 bases and J gives up 2 bases, and the segment between their germline ends measures 10 bases. As for this clonotype: This receptor's antigen is unknown. Base qualities are not at hand, and no much larger clone is one base apart.

Receptors were amplified or captured by PCR. Sequencer: Illumina HiSeq 2500. Molecular barcoding was employed in the preparation of TCR libraries, with unique molecular identifiers being used to normalize TCRbeta repertoire quantification. TCRdb reworked the public reads: Q25 trimming with fastp, MiXCR clone assembly, productive beta chains retained. Each entry merges the rows of one CDR3 protein and shows their most common DNA and genes. The sample profile shows around 680,000 distinct CDR3 sequences; 16% of them were found once. The ten largest clones add up to 1.1% of the sample. The chain links TRBV7-3 with TRBJ2-2; the D gene is unclear. The receptor was isolated from a human donor who donated a stem cell graft to a child with acute myeloid leukemia. The source was PBMCs from the stem cell graft donor, collected from the stem cell graft. The CDR3 reads as follows: CASSYDRNTGELFF. The nucleotide sequence reads as follows: TGTGCCAGCAGTTATGACCGAAACACCGGGGAGCTGTTTTTT.